This paragraph reports one T cell receptor beta chain. The data were taken from a study of sequential checkpoint blockade in melanoma. Study details: Randomization was 1:1 between first-line nivolumab→ipilimumab and ipilimumab→nivolumab. Both treatment sequences were followed by maintenance nivolumab.

Regarding treatment: randomized to nivolumab then ipilimumab (arm A) or the reverse (arm B). PBMC sorting kept live CD3+CD8+ cells without CD19 or CD56. TCRdb's table, derived via immunoSEQ multiplex PCR, lists solely in-frame clones and lacks some. The table lists tens of thousands of clones, approximately 90% of them singletons. Germline CDR1 is MNHEY and CDR2 is SVGAGI. V lost 11 bases, J lost 2 bases, and 11 bases lay in between. The CDR3 loop spans 12 amino acids. Specimen: CD8+ T cells sorted from blood (inferred from file names), collected from a patient given nivolumab and ipilimumab in sequence. The gene calls are TRBV6-5 and TRBJ2-3; tentative D call: TRBD2 (5 bases). This TCR derives from a human donor with melanoma. The CDR3 sequence: CASGVATDTQYF. CDR3 bases: TGTGCCTCCGGGGTAGCCACAGATACGCAGTATTTT.